This T cell receptor beta chain was sequenced during a study of blood T cell repertoires in COVID-19 (dated by TCRdb to about 2020). Study-wide context: Samples from collaborators originated in the United States, Italy and Spain and spanned both the acute and convalescent phases of COVID-19. Samples were obtained from the ongoing ImmuneRACE study (first 160 participants) and from over 1,000 subjects provided by 6 global collaborators. A freely available public database, intended as a resource for researchers studying the immune response to SARS-CoV-2, is where the repertoires were released. The prospective study material was composed of cDNA or gDNA derived from T cells, B-cell-depleted T cells, or PBMCs. Deeply sampled blood TCRbeta repertoires from subjects exposed to, actively infected with, or recovered from COVID-19 were included in the dataset. Where HLA class I and class II types were available, the types were taken from metadata supplied by the sample provider, not from assay-based typing. The sample metadata nearly always contained a de-identified subject ID, COVID-19 status, age in years and sex.

The immunoSEQ Assay, a bias-controlled multiplex PCR, was used to amplify TCRbeta CDR3 regions from genomic DNA. The published analysis was carried out like this. The number of nucleated cells in each sample was estimated by amplification of reference gene primers within the assay. Sequence reads were collapsed and filtered to measure the absolute abundance of every unique TCRbeta CDR3 rearrangement. For each sample, productive Simpson clonality was calculated as the square root of Simpson's diversity index across productive rearrangements. TCRdb stores this immuneACCESS table with in-frame sequences only. Part of the clones is absent; in the studies checked, under half of the shortfall reflects unresolved V genes, and no reason is known for the rest. V, J and clone size are those of that table, while D and trimming were read from the DNA. The sample profile shows 130,000 or so clones; about 85% of them were found once. The ten most abundant clones make up 4.3% of the sample.

Overall study outcomes, separate from this receptor: The amount of clinical and demographic metadata varied by source and participant and was provided uncurated.

For this clone: Its antigen remains unidentified. Nothing much larger sits one base from this clone, and base qualities are not available.

The germline V end is reduced by 5 bases and the J end by 7 bases; junction bases left unmatched: 4. The CDR3, cysteine through phenylalanine, is 14 amino acids long. Just CDR3 DNA is preserved here, 42 bases in frame from base 1. The CDR1 and CDR2 encoded by the germline V gene are SGHTA and FQGNSA. Each collaborating institution followed its own protocols to collect whole blood in K2EDTA tubes. For TCRbeta analysis, collaborator samples were shipped as frozen whole blood, as isolated PBMCs, or as DNA extracted from either sample type. The V and J segments used are TRBV7-2 and TRBJ1-4, with 10 junctional bases fitting TRBD1. This TCR derives from a human donor in a cohort sampled during active COVID-19. The specimen sequenced was peripheral blood. The CDR3 reads CASSPGQGGEKLFF. The sequenced DNA is TGTGCCAGCAGCCCTGGACAGGGGGGTGAAAAACTGTTTTTT.